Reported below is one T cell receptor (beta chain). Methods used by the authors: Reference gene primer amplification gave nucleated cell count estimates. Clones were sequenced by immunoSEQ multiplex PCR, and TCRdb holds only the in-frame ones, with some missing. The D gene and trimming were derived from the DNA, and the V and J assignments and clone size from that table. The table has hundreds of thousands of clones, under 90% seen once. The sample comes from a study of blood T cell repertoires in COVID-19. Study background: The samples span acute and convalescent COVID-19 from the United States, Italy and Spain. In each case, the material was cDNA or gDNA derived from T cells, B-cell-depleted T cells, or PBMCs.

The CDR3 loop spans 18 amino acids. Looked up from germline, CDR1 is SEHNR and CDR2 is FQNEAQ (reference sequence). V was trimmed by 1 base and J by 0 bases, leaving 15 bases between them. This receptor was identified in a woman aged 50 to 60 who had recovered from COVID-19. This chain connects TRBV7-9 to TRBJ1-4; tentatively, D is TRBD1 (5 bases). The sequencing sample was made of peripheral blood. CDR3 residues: CASSLGSVQGSTNEKLFF. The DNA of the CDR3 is TGTGCCAGCAGCTTAGGGTCTGTTCAGGGCTCAACTAATGAAAAACTGTTTTTT.